A single sample is the source of the 29 T cell receptor beta chains below, sequenced in a study of blood T cell repertoires in COVID-19. The protocol was immunoSEQ multiplex PCR, while the TCRdb copy is restricted to in-frame clones and leaves out a portion. The sample lists roughly 260,000 clones, about 89% occurring once. Sequencing was done on a sample of PBMCs or T cells enriched from blood (not recorded which). The receptors originated from a woman between 18 and 30 years old who had recovered from COVID-19.

The V call is TRBV5-1, the J call TRBJ2-1; D call uncertain. The CDR3 is 11 residues long. Trimming stripped 6 bases from V and 10 bases from J, with 11 bases between. CDR1 SGHRS and CDR2 YFSETQ come from the germline V gene. CDR3 sequence reads: CASTEAAEQFF. CDR3 in DNA: TGCGCCAGCACTGAGGCGGCCGAGCAGTTCTTC.

This sequence joins TRBV6-5 and TRBJ1-2; 9 bases match TRBD1. The germline gives CDR1 MNHEY, CDR2 SVGAGI. V was pared by 7 bases and J by 7 bases, with 4 bases of the junction left unmatched. The CDR3 is made up of 12 amino acids. As DNA, the CDR3 is TGTGCCAGCACCGGGACAGGGCCTGGCTACACCTTC. Its protein product is CASTGTGPGYTF.

This clone has a single count. The chain has TRBV4-2 and TRBJ2-3; D is possibly TRBD2 (6 bases). The length of the CDR3 is 14 residues. Germline loops: CDR1 LGHNA, CDR2 YNFKEQ. Trimming pared 4 bases from V and 0 bases from J, leaving 8 bases between. The CDR3: CASSLGLSTDTQYF. Here the CDR3 DNA reads TGTGCCAGCAGCCTGGGACTTAGCACAGATACGCAGTATTTT.

The chain uses TRBV3-1 (or the pseudogene TRBV3-2) and TRBJ2-7; TRBD2 matches at 13 bases. The CDR3 is 16 residues long. Germline V gene sequence: CDR1 LGHDT, CDR2 YNNKEL (reference sequence). V shed 8 bases, J shed 3 bases, and the junction held 10 bases outside the gene matches. CDR3 coding DNA: TGTGCCAGCGGCTCCCGGACTAGCGGGAGTAACTACGAGCAGTACTTC. As protein: CASGSRTSGSNYEQYF.

This chain uses TRBV7-6 with TRBJ2-3, with 9 bases that match TRBD2. V lost 5 bases to trimming and J lost 0 bases; unmatched junction nucleotides: 15. The CDR3 is 19 residues long. The germline V gene has CDR1 SGHVS and CDR2 FNYEAQ. The CDR3 here is CASSLQSGGGRASTDTQYF. The CDR3 coding sequence is TGTGCCAGCAGCCTCCAAAGTGGGGGCGGGAGGGCTAGCACAGATACGCAGTATTTT.

This chain connects TRBV10-3 to TRBJ1-2; 8 bases map to TRBD1. CDR1 and CDR2 (germline): ENHRY, SYGVKD. The CDR3 loop spans 13 amino acids. The V and J ends lost 4 bases and 6 bases, in that order; junction bases with no gene match: 4. The CDR3 bases are TGTGCCATCAGTGGTGGACAGGGCCATGGCTACACCTTC. This codes for CAISGGQGHGYTF.

The chain links TRBV6-5 to TRBJ2-7; 7 nucleotides agree with TRBD2. V lost 6 bases and J lost 3; bases outside the gene matches: 8. This CDR3 comprises 14 residues. The germline gives CDR1 MNHEY, CDR2 SVGAGI. As DNA, the CDR3 is TGTGCCAGCAGGGGCGGGGGTCGGGTCTACGAGCAGTACTTC. It is translated as CASRGGGRVYEQYF.

The chain combines TRBV9 with TRBJ2-7; possible D gene TRBD2, 5 bases. The CDR3 totals 13 residues. Trimming pared 2 bases from V and 5 bases from J, leaving 11 bases between. Germline assignment: CDR1 SGDLS and CDR2 YYNGEE. CDR3 in DNA: TGTGCCAGCAGCGTCGTGACCGGGGACGAGCAGTACTTC. Encoded protein: CASSVVTGDEQYF.

The rearrangement links TRBV12-3 or TRBV12-4 to TRBJ1-2; the match to TRBD1 covers 7 bases. CDR3 length: 13 residues. J lost 8 bases, V lost 6 bases, and 9 bases had no gene match. The CDR3 here is CASRPGQSSGYTF. In DNA form, the CDR3 reads TGTGCCAGCAGGCCGGGACAGTCGTCCGGCTACACCTTC.

The chain uses TRBV4-2 and TRBJ2-1; TRBD2 is a possible D gene (5 bases). V was shortened by 1 base and J by 0 bases, with 7 bases between the two germline ends. The CDR3 covers 15 residues. Germline V gene sequence: CDR1 LGHNA, CDR2 YNFKEQ. The chain's CDR3 is CASSQVGSSYNEQFF. The CDR3 coding sequence is TGTGCCAGCAGCCAAGTAGGGAGCTCCTACAATGAGCAGTTCTTC.

The chain recombines TRBV11-1 with TRBJ2-3; the D gene is possibly TRBD2 (7 bases). CDR3 size: 14 residues. Per germline, CDR1 SGHAT and CDR2 FQDESV (reference sequence). Between the trimmed V and J ends, which lost 5 bases and 3 bases, there was a span of 12 bases. The CDR3 nucleotides are TGTGCCAGCAGCACAGGGAGGGGGACAGATACGCAGTATTTT. Its protein product is CASSTGRGTDTQYF.

The gene calls are TRBV11-3 and TRBJ2-5; D is ambiguous. Trimming took 1 base from V and 0 from J, leaving 12 bases between them. The CDR3 runs 16 residues. CDR1 and CDR2 from the germline V gene are SGHNT and YENEEA. The DNA of the CDR3 is TGTGCCAGCAGCTTAGGAGGCCGGCTAGACCAAGAGACCCAGTACTTC. Protein sequence: CASSLGGRLDQETQYF.

The CDR3 sequence: CASSFTRQGLRELFF. Written as DNA, the CDR3 is TGTGCCAGCAGCTTCACCCGACAGGGATTAAGGGAGCTGTTTTTT. V and J are TRBV11-3 and TRBJ2-2; 7 bases match TRBD1. Germline CDR1 and CDR2: SGHNT and YENEEA. V lost 3 bases, J lost 9 bases, and 10 bases stayed unmatched. The CDR3 runs 15 residues.

J is TRBJ1-2 and V is TRBV2; D call uncertain. Germline V lookup: CDR1 SNHLY, CDR2 FYNNEI. Trimming stripped 2 bases from V and 6 bases from J, with 10 bases between. The CDR3 sequence is 13 residues long. CDR3 DNA: TGTGCCAGCAGTGAACTTCCTTTTAATGGCTACACCTTC. It is translated as CASSELPFNGYTF.

This chain's CDR3 is CASSFRTSGIESGELFF. The CDR3 bases are TGTGCCAGCAGCTTCCGGACTAGCGGAATCGAGTCCGGGGAGCTGTTTTTT. The V gene is TRBV3-1 (or the pseudogene TRBV3-2), the J gene TRBJ2-2; 10 bases are a match to TRBD2. Germline V gene lookup returns CDR1 LGHDT and CDR2 YNNKEL (reference sequence). This CDR3 is 17 amino acids long. After removal of 5 bases from V and 6 bases from J, the junction contained 12 bases not matched to a gene.

The chain is built from TRBV19 and TRBJ1-4; D call uncertain. Germline CDR1 reads LNHDA; CDR2 reads SQIVND (reference sequence). The V and J ends lost 6 bases and 4 bases respectively, with 9 bases between them. The CDR3 totals 13 residues. The CDR3 DNA reads as TGTGCCAGTAGAGAGGCCATTAATGAAAAACTGTTTTTT. This gives the protein CASREAINEKLFF.

The chain has TRBV2 and TRBJ1-6; unclear D gene. The CDR3 is 15 residues long. The V and J ends lost 7 bases and 11 bases respectively, with 21 bases between them. Per germline, CDR1 SNHLY and CDR2 FYNNEI. This chain's CDR3 is CASNPAVEGWTPLHF. DNA of the CDR3: TGTGCCAGCAATCCTGCGGTGGAGGGTTGGACACCCCTCCACTTT.

The chain links TRBV18 to TRBJ1-2; TRBD1 matches 7 bases. Germline assignment: CDR1 KGHSH and CDR2 LQKENI. With 2 bases clipped from V and 4 bases from J, the junction kept 7 bases outside the gene matches. This CDR3 is 15 amino acids long. The CDR3, as DNA: TGTGCCAGCTCACCAGCCGGGCGGGACAGCTATGGCTACACCTTC. It codes for CASSPAGRDSYGYTF.

The chain links TRBV4-2 to TRBJ2-1, with TRBD2 identical over 13 bases. V dropped 4 bases and J dropped 5; count of bases not matched to a gene: 2. This CDR3 comprises 15 residues. Per germline, CDR1 LGHNA and CDR2 YNFKEQ. The chain's CDR3 is CASSRGTSGDNEQFF. CDR3 DNA sequence: TGTGCCAGCAGCCGGGGGACTAGCGGGGACAATGAGCAGTTCTTC.

This chain connects TRBV9 to TRBJ2-1; 11 nucleotides line up with TRBD2. This CDR3 has 16 residues. Germline CDR1 SGDLS, CDR2 YYNGEE. The V and J ends lost 3 bases and 7 bases, in that order; junction bases with no gene match: 9. CDR3 nucleotides: TGTGCCAGCAGCGGACGTACTAGCGGGGGAAAGAATGAGCAGTTCTTC. Protein sequence: CASSGRTSGGKNEQFF.

The chain employs TRBV11-2 and TRBJ2-3; D is perhaps TRBD2 (6 bases). This CDR3 is 16 amino acids long. The V and J ends lost 1 base and 0 bases respectively, with 11 bases between them. The germline V gene has CDR1 SGHAT and CDR2 FQNNGV. The CDR3 nucleotides are TGTGCCAGCAGCTTAGCGGCGGGGACTAGCACAGATACGCAGTATTTT. Translating it yields CASSLAAGTSTDTQYF.

This sequence joins TRBV3-1 (or the pseudogene TRBV3-2) and TRBJ1-1; D is uncertain. V was shortened by 1 base and J by 3 bases, with 12 bases between the two germline ends. The V gene's germline CDR1 is LGHDT and CDR2 YNNKEL (reference sequence). CDR3 size: 15 residues. The CDR3 DNA reads TGTGCCAGCAGCCAAGTGGTAGCCTTATACACTGAAGCTTTCTTT. Translated, it gives CASSQVVALYTEAFF.

The J gene is TRBJ1-2, the V gene TRBV15, with D perhaps TRBD1 (5 bases). Germline values: CDR1 LNHNV, CDR2 YYDKDF (reference sequence). The CDR3 contains 14 residues. Trimming shortened V by 8 bases and J by 2 bases, and 15 bases separated the two germline ends. In DNA, the CDR3 is TGTGCCACCGCCGGAGCAGGGCGGAACTATGGCTACACCTTC. It encodes CATAGAGRNYGYTF.

Notes on this clone: The identical CDR3 is also encoded by other nucleotide sequences in the sample. This chain joins TRBV7-9 and TRBJ2-5; D may be TRBD2 (5 bases). The CDR3 is 12 residues long. Trimming took 1 base from V and 5 from J, leaving 5 bases between them. Germline CDR1 and CDR2: SEHNR and FQNEAQ (reference sequence). The CDR3 DNA reads TGTGCCAGCAGCTTAGGGAGGGAGACCCAGTACTTC. Amino acid sequence: CASSLGRETQYF.

V is TRBV6-5 and J is TRBJ1-6; D is unclear. Deletions cut 7 bases from V and 11 bases from J, with 12 bases between. CDR1 is MNHEY, CDR2 SVGAGI, per germline. The CDR3 totals 12 residues. CDR3 coding DNA: TGTGCCAGCATAACGCATAGCCCACCCCTCCACTTT. Translating it yields CASITHSPPLHF.

V gene TRBV29-1 combines with J gene TRBJ2-5, with a weak D call TRBD2 (6 bases). V lost 3 bases, J lost 7 bases, and 21 bases lay in between. There are 15 residues in the CDR3. Germline V CDR1 and CDR2: SQVTM, ANQGSEA. CDR3 sequence (DNA): TGCAGCGTTGATGGGACGGAGGGATTACTTCGGACCCAGTACTTC. Amino acid sequence: CSVDGTEGLLRTQYF.

This clone was detected only a few times. The chain recombines TRBV12-5 with TRBJ1-2, with unresolved D. The germline V and J ends were trimmed by 5 bases and 8 bases, with 18 bases remaining between them. Germline CDR1 and CDR2: LGHNT and FRNRAP. The CDR3 runs to 14 residues. The CDR3 coding sequence is TGTGCTAGTGGTGTCAAAGAGCCTTACTTGGGCTACACCTTC. Its translation is CASGVKEPYLGYTF.

This chain joins TRBV6-5 and TRBJ1-1; 7 nucleotides agree with TRBD1. Germline CDR1 is MNHEY and CDR2 is SVGAGI. V lost 6 bases and J lost 1; bases outside the gene matches: 2. This CDR3 has 13 residues. In nucleotides, the CDR3 is TGTGCCAGCAGCGGACAGGAGAACACTGAAGCTTTCTTT. Encoded protein: CASSGQENTEAFF.

This chain connects TRBV28 to TRBJ1-1, with D possibly TRBD1 on 6 matching bases. Per the germline V gene, CDR1 is MDHEN and CDR2 is SYDVKM. This CDR3 has 16 residues. Trimming took 3 bases from V and 0 from J, leaving 14 bases between them. CDR3 DNA: TGTGCCAGCAGTTTTCCATCAGGGGATCTGAACACTGAAGCTTTCTTT. Protein sequence: CASSFPSGDLNTEAFF. Variable domain in full (rest from reference TRBV28 and TRBJ1-1): DVKVTQSSRYLVKRTGEKVFLECVQDMDHENMFWYRQDPGLGLRLIYFSYDVKMKEKGDIPEGYSVSREKKERFSLILESASTNQTSMYLCASSFPSGDLNTEAFFGQGTRLTVV.